Presented here are 25 T cell receptor beta chains from one specimen sequenced in a study of cytomegalovirus exposure and HLA in healthy donors. With 60 Vbeta and 13 Jbeta primers, the PCR was carried out. The assay was immunoSEQ multiplex PCR, and TCRdb's table has in-frame clones only and misses some. The table records 150,000 to 200,000 clones, roughly 80% of them present only once. Sequencing was done on a sample of PBMCs. The receptors here all came from a young woman in good health and CMV-seronegative.

The gene calls are TRBV29-1 and TRBJ1-2; tentative D call: TRBD1 (6 bases). CDR3 length: 14 amino acids. Per the germline V gene, CDR1 is SQVTM and CDR2 is ANQGSEA. Trimming shortened V by 7 bases and J by 0 bases, and 15 bases separated the two germline ends. The CDR3 sequence is CSASDRLTNYGYTF. The CDR3 DNA reads TGCAGCGCCTCGGACAGACTTACTAACTATGGCTACACCTTC.

J is TRBJ2-2 and V is TRBV4-1, with D possibly TRBD2 on 6 matching bases. Germline V gene sequence: CDR1 MGHRA, CDR2 YSYEKL. The V and J ends lost 5 bases and 0 bases respectively, with 7 bases between them. There are 14 residues in the CDR3. The CDR3 reads CASSAGTNTGELFF. For the CDR3, the DNA is TGCGCCAGCAGCGCGGGAACGAACACCGGGGAGCTGTTTTTT.

V is TRBV4-3 and J is TRBJ2-5; D is perhaps TRBD2 (5 bases). This CDR3 region has 15 residues. Deletions cut 0 bases from V and 0 bases from J, with 8 bases between. Germline V gene data show CDR1 as LGHNA and CDR2 as YSLEER. The CDR3 sequence: CASSQEREYQETQYF. For the CDR3, the DNA is TGCGCCAGCAGCCAAGAACGGGAATACCAAGAGACCCAGTACTTC.

A single count supports this clone. The chain carries TRBV6-1 and TRBJ1-2; D is unclear. From germline, CDR1 is MNHNS and CDR2 SASEGT. V gave up 6 bases and J gave up 5 bases, with 19 bases separating them. The CDR3 is made up of 15 amino acids. The chain's CDR3 is CASRVGSTAGYGYTF. The CDR3 DNA is TGTGCCAGCAGGGTGGGATCCACGGCGGGGTATGGCTACACCTTC.

The J gene is TRBJ2-1, the V gene TRBV7-2, with 9 bases identical to TRBD1. The CDR3 consists of 12 residues. V dropped 3 bases and J dropped 10; count of bases not matched to a gene: 1. CDR1 is SGHTA, CDR2 FQGNSA, per germline. The CDR3 sequence: CASSLGTGEQFF. The CDR3 DNA reads TGTGCCAGCAGCTTGGGGACAGGGGAGCAGTTCTTC. Complete variable domain (other parts from reference TRBV7-2 and TRBJ2-1): GAGVSQSPSNKVTEKGKDVELRCDPISGHTALYWYRQSLGQGLEFLIYFQGNSAPDKSGLPSDRFSAERTGGSVSTLTIQRTQQEDSAVYLCASSLGTGEQFFGPGTRLTVL.

The chain employs TRBV18 and TRBJ2-6; D is unresolved. Trimming took off 6 bases at V and 0 bases at J, with 6 bases between the two ends. From germline, CDR1 is KGHSH and CDR2 LQKENI. The CDR3 runs 14 residues. The CDR3, as DNA: TGTGCCAGCTCCCTTAGCTCTGGGGCCAACGTCCTGACTTTC. It encodes CASSLSSGANVLTF.

The V and J genes are TRBV4-1 and TRBJ2-6; 11 nucleotides match TRBD1. Germline CDR1 and CDR2: MGHRA and YSYEKL. The CDR3 loop spans 19 amino acids. The V gene end was trimmed by 3 bases and the J gene end by 0 bases; junction bases not matched to a gene: 7. The CDR3 region has the DNA TGCGCCAGCAGCCACCGGACAGGGGGCGGTAACTCTGGGGCCAACGTCCTGACTTTC. Amino acids: CASSHRTGGGNSGANVLTF.

The rearrangement links TRBV2 to TRBJ1-1; 8 bases line up with TRBD1. The CDR3 is 13 residues long. Trimming removed 9 bases from V and 6 bases from J; junction bases left unmatched: 9. Germline lookup yields CDR1 SNHLY and CDR2 FYNNEI. CDR3 in amino acids: CASTGQGFSEAFF. In DNA, the CDR3 is TGTGCCAGTACAGGACAGGGATTCTCTGAAGCTTTCTTT.

This clone turned up a few times. This chain joins TRBV4-1 and TRBJ1-1; D not certain. The germline CDR1 and CDR2 sequences are MGHRA and YSYEKL. Trimming stripped 1 base from V and 4 bases from J, with 7 bases between. This CDR3 has 13 amino acids. The CDR3 loop is CASSQVSATEAFF. The CDR3 nucleotides are TGCGCCAGCAGCCAAGTGAGCGCCACTGAAGCTTTCTTT.

On this clone itself: One end of the junction does not line up with germline, which may come from a read error. The V call is TRBV7-2, the J call TRBJ2-5; 7 nucleotides agree with TRBD1. Germline lookup yields CDR1 SGHTA and CDR2 FQGNSA. The CDR3 runs 16 residues. The chain's CDR3 is CASSPQGELKGETRYF. CDR3 in DNA: TGTGCCAGCAGCCCCCAGGGGGAACTAAAGGGAGAGACCCGGTACTTC. The variable domain in full, completed from reference TRBV7-2 and TRBJ2-5, reads GAGVSQSPSNKVTEKGKDVELRCDPISGHTALYWYRQSLGQGLEFLIYFQGNSAPDKSGLPSDRFSAERTGGSVSTLTIQRTQQEDSAVYLCASSPQGELKGETRYFGPGTRLLVL.

The chain uses TRBV5-1 and TRBJ1-2; 8 positions agree with TRBD1. The CDR3 length is 15 residues. Germline CDR1 reads SGHRS; CDR2 reads YFSETQ. With 1 base clipped from V and 2 bases from J, the junction kept 4 bases outside the gene matches. For the CDR3, the DNA is TGCGCCAGCAGCTTGTTTCGGACAGGGAACTATGGCTACACCTTC. Protein product: CASSLFRTGNYGYTF. Drawing the rest from reference TRBV5-1 and TRBJ1-2, the complete variable domain is KAGVTQTPRYLIKTRGQQVTLSCSPISGHRSVSWYQQTPGQGLQFLFEYFSETQRNKGNFPGRFSGRQFSNSRSEMNVSTLELGDSALYLCASSLFRTGNYGYTFGSGTRLTVV.

The chain joins TRBV25-1 to TRBJ2-7; TRBD1 might be the D (6 bases). V lost 7 bases, J lost 9 bases, and 19 bases lay in between. The CDR3 totals 13 residues. Germline V lookup: CDR1 MGHDK, CDR2 SYGVNS. CDR3 in DNA: TGTGCCAGCACTGAGGAAAGCAGGGGTGTGCAGTACTTC. This gives the protein CASTEESRGVQYF.

This clone came up once. The V and J genes are TRBV10-3 and TRBJ2-1, with a weak D call TRBD2 (5 bases). The V end lost 0 bases, the J end lost 2 bases, and 8 bases lay between the germline ends. The CDR3 extends over 15 amino acids. The germline CDR1 and CDR2 sequences are ENHRY and SYGVKD. The CDR3 region is CAISESGSTYNEQFF. The CDR3 region has the DNA TGTGCCATCAGTGAGTCGGGGAGCACCTACAATGAGCAGTTCTTC.

This clone appeared a few times. The chain links TRBV6-6 to TRBJ2-7; TRBD1 might be the D (6 bases). Looked up from germline, CDR1 is MNHNY and CDR2 is SVGAGI (reference sequence). CDR3 size: 14 residues. V lost 8 bases and J 6 bases, leaving 20 bases between the germline ends. CDR3 coding DNA: TGTGCCAGCGCTTCAGGGGTGAAATTTGCCGAGCAGTACTTC. It codes for CASASGVKFAEQYF.

J is TRBJ2-3 and V is TRBV5-1; D gene uncertain. V was pared by 3 bases and J by 3 bases, with 8 bases between. Looked up from germline, CDR1 is SGHRS and CDR2 is YFSETQ. The CDR3 contains 13 residues. The CDR3 nucleotides read TGCGCCAGCAGCTCCCCAGGTACAGATACGCAGTATTTT. It codes for CASSSPGTDTQYF.

The rearrangement uses TRBV7-6 and TRBJ2-6; TRBD1 agrees at 8 bases. V lost 5 bases to trimming and J lost 2 bases; unmatched junction nucleotides: 2. The CDR3 runs to 15 residues. Germline lookup yields CDR1 SGHVS and CDR2 FNYEAQ. The CDR3 DNA is TGTGCCAGCAGCCAGGGACAGGCTGGGGCCAACGTCCTGACTTTC. It translates to CASSQGQAGANVLTF.

The chain has TRBV10-1 and TRBJ1-1, with TRBD1 matching over 8 bases. CDR1 WNHNN and CDR2 SYGVQD come from the germline V gene (reference sequence). V shed 7 bases, J shed 4 bases, and the junction held 8 bases outside the gene matches. The CDR3 sequence is 14 residues long. Here the CDR3 DNA reads TGCGCCAGCAACACGGACAGGGTCCGCACTGAAGCTTTCTTT. It codes for CASNTDRVRTEAFF.

The genes are TRBV2 and TRBJ2-1, with 9 bases fitting TRBD1. V lost 4 bases, J lost 6 bases, and 7 bases stayed unmatched. Germline V gives CDR1 SNHLY, CDR2 FYNNEI. This CDR3 has 15 amino acids. The CDR3 nucleotides are TGTGCCAGCAGTGGAGACAGGGGGGGTGCCAATGAGCAGTTCTTC. This sequence encodes CASSGDRGGANEQFF.

The V gene is TRBV7-9, the J gene TRBJ2-1; 12 positions agree with TRBD2. J gave up 7 bases and V 8 bases, and 9 bases lay outside the gene matches. This CDR3 region has 15 residues. Germline assignment: CDR1 SEHNR and CDR2 FQNEAQ (reference sequence). DNA of the CDR3: TGTGCCAGCCAGCCTAGCGGGAGGGCCACAAATGAGCAGTTCTTC. This codes for CASQPSGRATNEQFF.

This chain joins TRBV5-4 and TRBJ2-1; the match to TRBD2 covers 9 bases. The ends lost 4 bases at V and 6 bases at J; junction bases unmatched: 14. Germline values: CDR1 SGHNT, CDR2 YYREEE (reference sequence). The CDR3 totals 17 residues. The CDR3 here is CASSRAFRLAGINEQFF. CDR3 coding DNA: TGTGCCAGCAGCAGAGCTTTTAGGCTAGCGGGAATCAATGAGCAGTTCTTC.

This clone was recorded once. The rearrangement links TRBV30 to TRBJ2-1; the D gene is possibly TRBD1 (5 bases). This CDR3 has 13 amino acids. With 2 bases removed from V and 0 bases from J, the gap between germline ends came to 5 bases. Germline V gives CDR1 GTSNPN, CDR2 SVGIG (reference sequence). The CDR3 coding sequence is TGTGCCTGGAGTCAGGGCTCCTACAATGAGCAGTTCTTC. Translated: CAWSQGSYNEQFF.

The chain couples TRBV9 to TRBJ1-5; a possible D gene is TRBD1 (6 bases). V lost 4 bases to trimming and J lost 1 base, with 12 bases between them. This CDR3 contains 15 residues. Germline V gives CDR1 SGDLS, CDR2 YYNGEE. The CDR3 loop reads CASSSRGGSNQPQHF. In nucleotides, the CDR3 is TGTGCCAGCAGCTCCCGGGGGGGCAGCAATCAGCCCCAGCATTTT. The full variable domain, in which reference TRBV9 and TRBJ1-5 provide the parts outside the CDR3, is DSGVTQTPKHLITATGQRVTLRCSPRSGDLSVYWYQQSLDQGLQFLIQYYNGEERAKGNILERFSAQQFPDLHSELNLSSLELGDSALYFCASSSRGGSNQPQHFGDGTRLSIL.

This clone was counted between two and nine times. The gene calls are TRBV6-5 and TRBJ1-5; tentatively, D is TRBD1 (5 bases). V was trimmed by 6 bases and J by 6 bases, leaving 15 bases between them. Germline assignment: CDR1 MNHEY and CDR2 SVGAGI. The CDR3 length is 14 residues. The CDR3 nucleotides read TGTGCCAGCAGCCAAACGGGGGGAACTCAGCCCCAGCATTTT. This gives the protein CASSQTGGTQPQHF.

V gene TRBV10-3 combines with J gene TRBJ2-7, with TRBD2 matching over 8 bases. J was trimmed by 6 bases and V by 6 bases; bases with no gene match: 7. The CDR3 is 13 amino acids. The germline V gene has CDR1 ENHRY and CDR2 SYGVKD. This CDR3 is CAISASTSAEQYV. The CDR3 DNA is TGTGCCATCAGCGCCTCGACTAGCGCCGAGCAGTACGTC.

The J gene is TRBJ1-1, the V gene TRBV9, with D maybe TRBD1 (5 bases). The V end lost 6 bases, the J end lost 0 bases, and 6 bases lay between the germline ends. CDR1 is SGDLS, CDR2 YYNGEE, per germline. The CDR3 is made up of 12 amino acids. The CDR3 DNA sequence: TGTGCCAGCAACAGGTTGAACACTGAAGCTTTCTTT. It specifies CASNRLNTEAFF. Variable domain in full (rest from reference TRBV9 and TRBJ1-1): DSGVTQTPKHLITATGQRVTLRCSPRSGDLSVYWYQQSLDQGLQFLIQYYNGEERAKGNILERFSAQQFPDLHSELNLSSLELGDSALYFCASNRLNTEAFFGQGTRLTVV.